The 13 T cell receptor beta chains presented below share a single source sample, sequenced in a study of tumor and adjacent non-tumor tissue in lung cancer. This sample's RNA came from whole unsorted tissue. This non-tumor lung sample came from over 3 cm beyond the tumor edge. A modified ARM-PCR protocol with three rounds of nested PCR amplified TCRbeta. MiXCR was run by TCRdb on the multiplex PCR reads, yielding one entry per CDR3 protein. The data show 94,000 or so distinct CDR3 sequences, with around three quarters seen just once and 20% to 25% held by the top ten. The sequencing input was distant non-tumor lung tissue. The receptor set was obtained from a woman aged 45 to 65 with non-small cell lung cancer.

On this clonotype itself: One end of the junction is discordant with germline, which a read error may explain. This chain uses TRBV10-3 with TRBJ2-3, with D uncertain. CDR1 and CDR2 (germline): ENHRY, SYGVKD. The CDR3 sequence is 15 residues long. The CDR3 coding sequence is TGTGGCATCAGTGAGTCGTCTCCCAGCACGGATACGCAGTATTTT. Its translation: CGISESSPSTDTQYF.

Note on this clonotype: One end of the junction fails to match germline, which may point to a read error. The chain has TRBV5-6 and TRBJ2-3, with D perhaps TRBD1 (5 bases). The CDR3 is 15 residues long. Per germline, CDR1 SGHDT and CDR2 YYEEEE. This CDR3 is CASSLADTGSDTQYF. The CDR3 region has the DNA TGTGCCAGCAGTTTGGCGGACACAGGTTCAGATACGCAGTATTTT.

About this clonotype itself: An end of the junction differs from the germline gene, which may be a read error. The chain is built from TRBV6-6 and TRBJ2-7; no clear D gene. This CDR3 has 13 residues. The V gene's germline CDR1 is MNHNY and CDR2 SVGAGI (reference sequence). CDR3 sequence: CANSSGPHYEQYF. The CDR3 bases are TGTGCCAACAGTTCCGGACCCCACTACGAACAGTACTTC.

This chain links TRBV29-1 with TRBJ2-1; D possibly corresponds to TRBD1 (5 bases). Trimming removed 5 bases at V and 5 bases at J, with 13 bases between. CDR3 length: 13 residues. In germline, CDR1 is SQVTM, CDR2 ANQGSEA. CDR3 protein: CSVTQGVNNEQFF. The CDR3 region has the DNA TGCAGCGTTACCCAGGGCGTAAACAATGAGCAGTTCTTC.

J is TRBJ2-5 and V is TRBV5-6; 9 nucleotides match TRBD2. The length of the CDR3 is 16 residues. Germline trimming cut 3 bases from V and 14 bases from J; bases unmatched to any gene: 20. CDR1 and CDR2 (germline): SGHDT, YYEEEE. This CDR3 reads CASSSPSTSGQENQYF. Here the CDR3 DNA reads TGTGCCAGCAGCTCACCGTCGACTAGCGGTCAGGAGAACCAATACTTC.

V is TRBV6-5 and J is TRBJ1-2; a weak D match, TRBD1 (6 bases). The CDR3 contains 16 residues. Germline CDR1 reads MNHEY; CDR2 reads SVGAGI. The V end lost 10 bases, the J end lost 0 bases, and 21 bases lay between the germline ends. The CDR3 sequence: CATLFLGAAANYGYTF. For the CDR3, the DNA is TGTGCCACCCTCTTTTTGGGGGCAGCAGCTAACTATGGCTACACCTTC.

Comment on this clonotype: This may be a read error, as it is one base from a much larger clone. The gene calls are TRBV28 and TRBJ2-5, with TRBD1 matching over 7 bases. Germline V CDR1 and CDR2: MDHEN, SYDVKM. The CDR3 loop spans 15 amino acids. Here the CDR3 reads CASSVAYRGQETRYF. The CDR3 DNA is TGTGCCAGCAGTGTAGCATACAGGGGTCAGGAGACCCGGTACTTC.

As regards this clonotype: Relative to the germline gene, one junction end is altered; a read error may explain this. V gene TRBV11-2 combines with J gene TRBJ2-3; the D gene is possibly TRBD2 (6 bases). CDR1 is SGHAT, CDR2 FQNNGV, per germline. The CDR3 runs to 16 residues. CDR3 protein: CASSLWGLLATDTQCF. The CDR3 nucleotides are TGTGCCAGTAGCTTGTGGGGCCTGCTAGCGACAGATACGCAATGTTTT.

This clonotype was picked up a small number of times. The rearrangement links TRBV12-3 or TRBV12-4 to TRBJ2-4; the D gene is possibly TRBD1 (6 bases). The CDR3 is 15 amino acids. The V end was cut by 4 bases, the J end by 8 bases, with 18 bases between. CDR3 bases: TGTGCCAGCAGTTCCCCCGGCAGGGGTCAGGACATTCAGTACTTC. It encodes CASSSPGRGQDIQYF.

For this clonotype: This clone may be a read error of a much larger clone one base away. The chain combines TRBV6-6 with TRBJ2-7; weak D call: TRBD2 (6 bases). Germline CDR1 reads MNHNY; CDR2 reads SVGAGI (reference sequence). The CDR3 is 14 amino acids. DNA of the CDR3: TGTGTCAACAATTTTAGGTTGCGGGACTTCGAGCAGTACTTC. Protein sequence: CVNNFRLRDFEQYF.

Turning to this clonotype: Mismatch with germline at one junction end may stem from a read error. The chain carries TRBV6-1 and TRBJ2-7; D gene uncertain. Per the germline V gene, CDR1 is MNHNS and CDR2 is SASEGT. The CDR3 totals 15 residues. The DNA for the CDR3 is TGTGCCGGCAGGTCCCGAGGCGACGGCCCCTACGAGCAGTACTTC. Translated: CAGRSRGDGPYEQYF.

A word on this clonotype: The germline gene is not matched at one end of the junction; a read error may be the cause. The chain joins TRBV4-1 to TRBJ2-1; the match to TRBD1 covers 8 bases. The CDR3 spans 15 residues. CDR1 and CDR2 from the germline V gene are MGHRA and YSYEKL. The CDR3: CASSQATSGGDEQLF. The CDR3 nucleotides read TGCGCCAGCAGCCAAGCGACCTCAGGGGGCGATGAGCAACTCTTC.

This chain joins TRBV12-3 or TRBV12-4 and TRBJ2-7; maybe TRBD2 (5 bases). The CDR3 is 11 residues long. CDR3 sequence (DNA): TGTGCAGGCTCGTCCCGGAGGGAGCAGTACTTC. This encodes CAGSSRREQYF.